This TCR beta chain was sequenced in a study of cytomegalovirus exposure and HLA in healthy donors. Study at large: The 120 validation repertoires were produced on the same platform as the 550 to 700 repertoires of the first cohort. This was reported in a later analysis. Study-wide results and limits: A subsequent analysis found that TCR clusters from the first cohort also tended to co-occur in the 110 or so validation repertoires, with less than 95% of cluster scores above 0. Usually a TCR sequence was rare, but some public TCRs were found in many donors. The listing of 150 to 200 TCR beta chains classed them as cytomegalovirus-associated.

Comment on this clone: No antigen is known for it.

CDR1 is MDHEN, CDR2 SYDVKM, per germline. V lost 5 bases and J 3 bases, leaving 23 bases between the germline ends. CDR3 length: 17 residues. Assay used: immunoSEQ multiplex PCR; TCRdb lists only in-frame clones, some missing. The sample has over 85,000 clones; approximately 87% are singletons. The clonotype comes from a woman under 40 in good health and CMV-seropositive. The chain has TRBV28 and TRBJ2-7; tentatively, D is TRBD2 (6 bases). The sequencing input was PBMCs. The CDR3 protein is CASSGRGRAAYDYEQYF. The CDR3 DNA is TGTGCCAGCAGTGGGCGGGGCCGGGCAGCCTATGACTACGAGCAGTACTTC.